A selection of T cell receptor beta chains follows, all from one sample in a study of Ad26.COV2.S vaccination and SARS-CoV-2 variants. Sequencing was performed with immunoSEQ multiplex PCR; in TCRdb, only in-frame clones are kept and a portion is missing. The sample lists some 450,000 clones; roughly 88% were seen once. This sample comprised peripheral blood, obtained in a trial of Ad26.COV2.S vaccine versus placebo. All receptors derive from a person between 18 and 65 years old who received the Ad26.COV2.S COVID-19 vaccine or a placebo. Both conserved end residues are part of each CDR3.

J: TRBJ2-7
length: 13
V: TRBV6-2/TRBV6-3
CDR3: CASSTDETYEQYF

J: TRBJ2-2
length: 13
V: TRBV27
CDR3: CASTINLNGELFF

J: TRBJ1-2
length: 14
V: TRBV5-4
CDR3: CASSSRDRGLGYTF

J: TRBJ2-1
length: 16
V: TRBV27
CDR3: CASSLSGGLWGDEQFF

J: TRBJ1-2
length: 13
V: TRBV6-4
CDR3: CASSDSGEGGYTF

J: TRBJ2-1
length: 15
V: TRBV12-5
CDR3: CASGLEDPSSDEQFF

J: TRBJ2-7
length: 17
V: TRBV10-3
CDR3: CAIRSRPEQGPKNEQYF

J: TRBJ2-1
length: 16
V: TRBV29-1
CDR3: CSVEGPAGARYNEQFF

J: TRBJ1-4
length: 13
V: TRBV27
CDR3: CASSTGLVGKLFF

J: TRBJ2-3
length: 12
V: TRBV12-3/TRBV12-4
CDR3: CASSLGSDTQYF

J: TRBJ2-7
length: 11
V: TRBV10-3
CDR3: CAISAGDEQYF

J: TRBJ2-4
length: 14
V: TRBV24-1
CDR3: CATSPGTGGNIQYF

J: TRBJ2-3
length: 15
V: TRBV3-1/TRBV3-2
CDR3: CASSQDGSGRGTQYF

J: TRBJ2-7
length: 13
V: TRBV15
CDR3: CATSPGLSYEQYF

J: TRBJ1-6
length: 16
V: TRBV5-1
CDR3: CASSPGQQGYNSPLHF

J: TRBJ2-4
length: 20
V: TRBV2
CDR3: CASRPSEPGQGTIAKNIQYF

J: TRBJ2-1
length: 15
V: TRBV10-1
CDR3: CASRARESPHNEQFF

J: TRBJ2-1
length: 14
V: TRBV9
CDR3: CASSVDGRVAGQFF

J: TRBJ2-7
length: 18
V: TRBV21-1
CDR3: CASTTGAAGGRQSYEQYF

J: TRBJ2-7
length: 16
V: TRBV6-2/TRBV6-3
CDR3: CASSSGIRGRLGEQYF

J: TRBJ1-2
length: 16
V: TRBV27
CDR3: CASSPLELGGTYGYTF

J: TRBJ2-7
length: 14
V: TRBV19
CDR3: CASSFRQGAYEQYF

J: TRBJ2-2
length: 14
V: TRBV19
CDR3: CASSITAGPGELFF

J: TRBJ2-3
length: 17
V: TRBV29-1
CDR3: CSVEERIAGIRTDTQYF

J: TRBJ2-6
length: 23
V: TRBV11-2
CDR3: CASSPEGGTSGRIPRSGANVLTF

J: TRBJ2-7
length: 14
V: TRBV7-3
CDR3: CASSPSRTAYEQYF

J: TRBJ2-4
length: 13
V: TRBV15
CDR3: CATGTAAKNIQYF

J: TRBJ2-7
length: 15
V: TRBV27
CDR3: CASSLLREGTYEQYF

J: TRBJ2-7
length: 14
V: TRBV6-1
CDR3: CASSELTGPYEQYF

J: TRBJ2-5
length: 13
V: TRBV7-9
CDR3: CASTGTTQETQYF

J: TRBJ2-1
length: 14
V: TRBV5-6
CDR3: CASSWPSGSDEQFF

J: TRBJ1-3
length: 16
V: TRBV9
CDR3: CASSSGPSRSGNTIYF

J: TRBJ1-4
length: 14
V: TRBV5-1
CDR3: CASSSAVVGRKLFF

J: TRBJ2-7
length: 15
V: TRBV30
CDR3: CAWSVRVAGAYEQYF

J: TRBJ2-4
length: 12
V: TRBV3-1/TRBV3-2
CDR3: CASSQRENIQYF

J: TRBJ2-7
length: 16
V: TRBV27
CDR3: CASRTKTSGRYHEQYF

J: TRBJ2-1
length: 15
V: TRBV5-4
CDR3: CASSQDGPGYNEQFF

J: TRBJ2-7
length: 14
V: TRBV27
CDR3: CASSSRDFTYEQYF

J: TRBJ2-7
length: 14
V: TRBV19
CDR3: CASSPTGTRAEQYF

J: TRBJ2-7
length: 12
V: TRBV18
CDR3: CASSPSSYEQYF